This T cell receptor (beta chain) was obtained from a study of glioma-infiltrating T cells after dendritic cell vaccination. The wider study: Glioblastoma patients came from Phase I and II dendritic cell vaccination trials. Three intradermal dendritic cell vaccine injections were given every two weeks.

This sample's time point: after dendritic cell vaccination, including at tumor progression/relapse. Trimming left V 10 bases short and J 4 bases short, with 22 bases between. Germline values: CDR1 MNHEY, CDR2 SMNVEV (reference sequence). The CDR3 runs to 15 residues. The immunoSEQ assay amplified TCRB CDR3 from up to 2 ug DNA. Clones were sequenced by immunoSEQ multiplex PCR, and TCRdb holds only the in-frame ones, with some missing. The top ten hold under 14% of the sample, which has roughly 60,000 clones, roughly 86% seen once. This clonotype was sampled from a human donor with glioblastoma. This sequence joins TRBV27 and TRBJ1-1, with D unclear. The sample was blood, taken after dendritic cell vaccination. DNA of the CDR3: TGTGCCACCCAGAGACCGGGTCGCGTGGGCACTGAAGCTTTCTTT. Protein: CATQRPGRVGTEAFF.